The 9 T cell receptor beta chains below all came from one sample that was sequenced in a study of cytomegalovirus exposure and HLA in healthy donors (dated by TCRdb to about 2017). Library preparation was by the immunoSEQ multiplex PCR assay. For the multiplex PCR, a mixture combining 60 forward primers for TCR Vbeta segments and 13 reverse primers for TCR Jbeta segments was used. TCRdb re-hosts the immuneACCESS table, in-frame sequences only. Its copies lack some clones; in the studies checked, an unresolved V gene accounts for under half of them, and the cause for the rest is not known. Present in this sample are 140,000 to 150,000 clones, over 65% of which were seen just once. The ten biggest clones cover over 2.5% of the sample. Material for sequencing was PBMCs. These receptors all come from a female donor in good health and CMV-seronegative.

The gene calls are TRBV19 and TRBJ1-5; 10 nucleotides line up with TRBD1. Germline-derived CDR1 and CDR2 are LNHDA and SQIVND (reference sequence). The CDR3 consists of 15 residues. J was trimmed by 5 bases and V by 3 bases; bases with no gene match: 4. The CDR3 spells CASSMGTGAYQPQHF. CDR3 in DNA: TGTGCCAGTAGTATGGGGACAGGGGCTTATCAGCCCCAGCATTTT.

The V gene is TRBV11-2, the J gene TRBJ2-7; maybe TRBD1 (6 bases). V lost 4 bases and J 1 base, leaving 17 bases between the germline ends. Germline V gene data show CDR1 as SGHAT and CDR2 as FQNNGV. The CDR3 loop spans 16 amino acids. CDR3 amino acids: CASSSHWGRKSYEQYF. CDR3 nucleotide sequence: TGTGCCAGCAGCTCACACTGGGGGCGAAAGTCCTACGAGCAGTACTTC.

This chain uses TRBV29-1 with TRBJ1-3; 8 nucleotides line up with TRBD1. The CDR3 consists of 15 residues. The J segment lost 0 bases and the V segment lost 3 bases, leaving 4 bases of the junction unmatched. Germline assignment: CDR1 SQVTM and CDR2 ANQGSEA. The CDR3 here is CSVEGGTGSGNTIYF. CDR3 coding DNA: TGCAGCGTTGAGGGGGGGACAGGCTCTGGAAACACCATATATTTT.

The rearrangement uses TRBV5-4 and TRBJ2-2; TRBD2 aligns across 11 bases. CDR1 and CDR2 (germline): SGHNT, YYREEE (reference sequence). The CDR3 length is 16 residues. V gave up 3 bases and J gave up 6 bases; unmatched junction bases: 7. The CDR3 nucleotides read TGTGCCAGCAGCTCCTCCGGGACTAGCGGTTCCGGGGAGCTGTTTTTT. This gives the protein CASSSSGTSGSGELFF.

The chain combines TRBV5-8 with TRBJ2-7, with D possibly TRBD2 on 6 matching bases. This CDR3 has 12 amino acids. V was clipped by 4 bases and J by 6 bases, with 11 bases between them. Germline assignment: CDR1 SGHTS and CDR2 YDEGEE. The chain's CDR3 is CASSRLGGEQYF. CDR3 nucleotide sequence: TGTGCCAGCAGCCGTTTGGGGGGCGAGCAGTACTTC.

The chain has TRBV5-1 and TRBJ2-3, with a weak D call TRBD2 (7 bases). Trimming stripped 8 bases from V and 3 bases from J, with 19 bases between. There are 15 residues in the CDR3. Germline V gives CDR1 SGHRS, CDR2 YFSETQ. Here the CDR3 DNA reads TGCGCCAGTTCTGGGGGGGCTAGGCCGACAGATACGCAGTATTTT. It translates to CASSGGARPTDTQYF.

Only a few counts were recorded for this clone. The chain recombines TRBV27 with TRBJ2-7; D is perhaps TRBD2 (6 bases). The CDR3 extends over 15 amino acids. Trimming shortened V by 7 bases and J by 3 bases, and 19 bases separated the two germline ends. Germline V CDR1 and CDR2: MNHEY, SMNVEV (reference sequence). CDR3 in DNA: TGTGCCAGCACAGTTATCAGTAAGGGAGGCTACGAGCAGTACTTC. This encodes CASTVISKGGYEQYF.

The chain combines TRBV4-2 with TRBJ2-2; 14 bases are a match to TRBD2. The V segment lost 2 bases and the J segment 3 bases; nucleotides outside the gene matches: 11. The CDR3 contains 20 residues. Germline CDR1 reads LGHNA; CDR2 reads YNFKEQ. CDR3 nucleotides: TGTGCCAGCAGCCAATACAGACCCGGGACTAGCGGGAGAGACACCGGGGAGCTGTTTTTT. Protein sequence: CASSQYRPGTSGRDTGELFF.

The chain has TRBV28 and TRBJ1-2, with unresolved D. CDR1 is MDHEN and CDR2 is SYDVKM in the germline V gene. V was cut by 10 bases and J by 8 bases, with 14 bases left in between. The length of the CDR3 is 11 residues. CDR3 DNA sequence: TGTGCCATCTCTCTAACGGGAGGCTACACCTTC. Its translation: CAISLTGGYTF.